This T cell receptor (beta chain) was identified in a study of blood T cell repertoires in COVID-19. On the study more broadly: The cDNA or gDNA used as material had been derived from T cells, B-cell-depleted T cells, or PBMCs.

Profiled with immunoSEQ multiplex PCR; TCRdb holds only in-frame clones, not every one. The sample lists roughly 250,000 clones; roughly 88% were seen once. Germline V lookup: CDR1 MGHRA, CDR2 YSYEKL. The V and J ends lost 0 bases and 14 bases respectively, with 17 bases between them. The CDR3 extends over 14 amino acids. This chain joins TRBV4-1 and TRBJ2-1; D might be TRBD2 (6 bases). Sequenced material: PBMCs or T cells enriched from blood (not recorded which). The TCR originated in a woman between 40 and 55 years old with acute COVID-19. The DNA of the CDR3 is TGCGCCAGCAGCCAAGATGTTTGGGGGGAATTGAAGTTCTTC. Encoded protein: CASSQDVWGELKFF.